One and the same sample provided the 32 T cell receptor beta chains below, sequenced in a study of T cells in Graves' hyperthyroidism and ophthalmopathy. TCR beta CDR3 sequences were amplified from RNA transcripts. First-round RT-PCR targeting the TCR CDR3 was performed with the HTBI primer set. TCRdb reanalysed the multiplex PCR reads using MiXCR and keeps one entry per CDR3 protein. The sample holds almost 600,000 distinct CDR3 sequences, about 15% seen once. Material: blood. Every receptor here comes from a woman aged 25 to 45 with Graves' hyperthyroidism that later progressed to Graves' ophthalmopathy.

This clonotype has ten or more counts. The chain combines TRBV11-3 with TRBJ2-7, with 7 bases that match TRBD1. With 5 bases clipped from V and 5 bases from J, the junction kept 12 bases outside the gene matches. The germline V gene has CDR1 SGHNT and CDR2 YENEEA. This CDR3 contains 15 residues. CDR3 in DNA: TGTGCCAGCAGCCTACGACAGGGCGTTCGCCACGAGCAGTACTTC. Its protein is CASSLRQGVRHEQYF.

This clonotype was found many times. The V gene is TRBV19, the J gene TRBJ2-3; 10 bases match TRBD2. The CDR3 extends over 15 amino acids. Germline V gene sequence: CDR1 LNHDA, CDR2 SQIVND (reference sequence). This CDR3 reads CATSSGLAATDTQYF. The CDR3 DNA sequence: TGTGCGACATCATCCGGACTAGCGGCCACAGATACGCAGTATTTT.

At least ten counts were recorded for this clonotype. This sequence joins TRBV7-9 and TRBJ2-7, with D perhaps matching TRBD1 (6 bases). Germline values: CDR1 SEHNR, CDR2 FQNEAQ (reference sequence). Trimming pared 5 bases from V and 2 bases from J, leaving 13 bases between. This CDR3 spans 14 amino acids. The CDR3: CASSARDITYEQYF. The CDR3 nucleotides read TGTGCCAGCAGCGCGAGGGACATCACCTACGAGCAGTACTTC.

This clonotype turned up a few times. This chain uses TRBV9 with TRBJ1-2; 7 nucleotides line up with TRBD1. CDR1 and CDR2 from the germline V gene are SGDLS and YYNGEE. J lost 12 bases, V lost 2 bases, and 7 bases had no gene match. CDR3 length: 12 residues. CDR3 nucleotide sequence: TGTGCCAGCAGCGTTTACAGGGGAGGAAACACCTTC. Translated, it gives CASSVYRGGNTF.

Ten or more counts support this clonotype. This chain joins TRBV29-1 and TRBJ1-2; the D gene is possibly TRBD1 (5 bases). Germline loops: CDR1 SQVTM, CDR2 ANQGSEA. This CDR3 has 12 amino acids. Trimming shortened V by 2 bases and J by 4 bases, and 8 bases separated the two germline ends. CDR3 loop: CSVESGPYGYTF. In DNA, the CDR3 is TGCAGCGTTGAATCGGGGCCCTATGGCTACACCTTC.

The table lists this clonotype with many counts. The chain links TRBV15 to TRBJ2-3, with D uncertain. This CDR3 contains 14 residues. Germline V gene lookup returns CDR1 LNHNV and CDR2 YYDKDF (reference sequence). The V gene lost 3 bases and the J gene lost 6 bases, with 13 bases spanning the gap. The CDR3 region has the DNA TGTGCCACCAGCAGGGGCGGCCTCGTCGATACGCAGTATTTT. This translates into CATSRGGLVDTQYF.

This clonotype was seen repeatedly, ten times or more. V usage is TRBV7-9 and J usage is TRBJ2-1; possibly TRBD2 for D (6 bases). The CDR3 loop spans 17 amino acids. Trimming removed 0 bases from V and 7 bases from J, with 19 bases in between. CDR1 is SEHNR, CDR2 FQNEAQ, per germline (reference sequence). This CDR3 reads CASSLAGGTLSENEQFF. As DNA, the CDR3 is TGTGCCAGCAGCTTAGCTGGCGGGACCCTATCGGAGAATGAGCAGTTCTTC.

This clonotype was counted ten times or more. The chain links TRBV28 to TRBJ2-7; 8 nucleotides align to TRBD2. The length of the CDR3 is 14 residues. CDR1 is MDHEN and CDR2 is SYDVKM in the germline V gene. The V and J ends lost 5 bases and 4 bases, in that order; junction bases with no gene match: 7. The CDR3 coding sequence is TGTGCCAGCAGTCCGAGCGGGAGAGGATACGAGCAGTACTTC. It yields the protein CASSPSGRGYEQYF. The full variable domain, with the rest looked up from reference TRBV28 and TRBJ2-7, is DVKVTQSSRYLVKRTGEKVFLECVQDMDHENMFWYRQDPGLGLRLIYFSYDVKMKEKGDIPEGYSVSREKKERFSLILESASTNQTSMYLCASSPSGRGYEQYFGPGTRLTVT.

This clonotype has just a few counts. The J gene is TRBJ2-1, the V gene TRBV6-1, with 10 bases identical to TRBD2. Germline trimming cut 5 bases from V and 3 bases from J; bases unmatched to any gene: 4. The germline V gene has CDR1 MNHNS and CDR2 SASEGT. CDR3 size: 15 residues. In nucleotides, the CDR3 is TGTGCCAGCAGTTCTAGCGGGAGATACTACAATGAGCAGTTCTTC. Its protein is CASSSSGRYYNEQFF.

This clonotype was counted ten times or more. The CDR3, as DNA: TGTGCCAGCTCACCATGGGATAATCAGCCCCAGCATTTT. This encodes CASSPWDNQPQHF. The V and J genes are TRBV18 and TRBJ1-5; D unresolved. CDR1 and CDR2 from the germline V gene are KGHSH and LQKENI. The CDR3 extends over 13 amino acids. V was cut by 2 bases and J by 4 bases, with 6 bases left in between.

This clonotype was recorded a few times. V is TRBV20-1 and J is TRBJ1-1; D is unresolved. Per the germline V gene, CDR1 is DFQATT and CDR2 is SNEGSKA (reference sequence). This CDR3 has 14 amino acids. Trimming stripped 5 bases from V and 0 bases from J, with 13 bases between. CDR3 protein: CSAPGVGLNTEAFF. The CDR3 DNA follows: TGCAGTGCTCCCGGGGTTGGTCTGAACACTGAAGCTTTCTTT.

This clonotype has ten or more counts. The J gene is TRBJ1-1, the V gene TRBV6-5; D remains ambiguous. Germline V gene data show CDR1 as MNHEY and CDR2 as SVGAGI. V lost 2 bases to trimming and J lost 4 bases, with 11 bases between them. The CDR3 is 14 amino acids. The CDR3 loop reads CASSYLMGSTEAFF. The DNA for the CDR3 is TGTGCCAGCAGTTACCTGATGGGGAGCACTGAAGCTTTCTTT.

This clonotype was found many times. The chain links TRBV29-1 to TRBJ2-7; 8 nucleotides line up with TRBD2. This CDR3 has 15 residues. V lost 0 bases and J lost 3; bases outside the gene matches: 7. Looked up from germline, CDR1 is SQVTM and CDR2 is ANQGSEA. The CDR3 loop is CSVEEFPGGSYEQYF. The CDR3 DNA reads as TGCAGCGTTGAAGAATTCCCGGGGGGGAGCTACGAGCAGTACTTC.

The chain carries TRBV5-5 and TRBJ2-2, with TRBD2 identical over 8 bases. V lost 3 bases, J lost 8 bases, and 15 bases stayed unmatched. This CDR3 contains 17 residues. CDR1 is SGHKS and CDR2 is YYEKEE in the germline V gene (reference sequence). The CDR3 loop reads CASSSVPGQTSAGELFF. The CDR3 DNA follows: TGTGCCAGCAGCTCGGTCCCCGGACAGACTAGCGCGGGGGAGCTGTTTTTT.

Only a few counts were recorded for this clonotype. The CDR3 coding sequence is TGTGCCAGCAGCTTAGATGGTGGGACGGGCGGAGAGCAGTACTTC. Translation gives CASSLDGGTGGEQYF. V is TRBV7-9 and J is TRBJ2-7; either TRBD1 or TRBD2 may supply D (5 bases each). Trimming took 1 base from V and 7 from J, leaving 17 bases between them. Germline CDR1 is SEHNR and CDR2 is FQNEAQ (reference sequence). The CDR3 loop spans 15 amino acids.

The sample holds a few counts of this clonotype. The rearrangement joins TRBV6-5 to TRBJ1-5; D might be TRBD1 (5 bases). This CDR3 contains 14 residues. Per germline, CDR1 MNHEY and CDR2 SVGAGI. V shed 0 bases and J shed 5 bases, with 8 bases lying between them. Here the CDR3 reads CASSYSMGDQPQHF. The CDR3 DNA follows: TGTGCCAGCAGTTACTCGATGGGGGATCAGCCCCAGCATTTT.

In this sample, this clonotype turned up a few times. The chain couples TRBV30 to TRBJ1-3; D gene uncertain. This CDR3 region has 13 residues. The V gene's germline CDR1 is GTSNPN and CDR2 SVGIG (reference sequence). V lost 4 bases to trimming and J lost 0 bases, with 7 bases between them. CDR3 protein: CAWTELSGNTIYF. Here the CDR3 DNA reads TGTGCCTGGACGGAACTCTCTGGAAACACCATATATTTT.

On this clonotype: A much more abundant neighbour one base away suggests this may be a read error. The conserved phenylalanine or tryptophan is not found at the CDR3 terminus, so this likely reflects a read error. V gene TRBV20-1 combines with J gene TRBJ2-1; 11 nucleotides agree with TRBD2. Germline V gene lookup returns CDR1 DFQATT and CDR2 SNEGSKA (reference sequence). Trimming cost V 0 bases and J 4 bases; bases outside gene matches: 5. The CDR3 has 16 residues. CDR3 protein: CSARDPSGRTYNEQFS. The CDR3 DNA is TGCAGTGCTAGAGATCCTAGCGGGAGGACGTACAATGAGCAGTTCTCC.

This clonotype has more than one count but fewer than ten. J is TRBJ2-6 and V is TRBV19, with 8 positions matching TRBD2. Germline CDR1 and CDR2: LNHDA and SQIVND (reference sequence). J lost 1 base, V lost 3 bases, and 11 bases had no gene match. The length of the CDR3 is 19 residues. CDR3 sequence reads: CASSIREGSLLSGANVLTF. In DNA form, the CDR3 reads TGTGCCAGTAGTATTCGGGAGGGGTCATTACTATCTGGGGCCAACGTCCTGACTTTC.

CDR3 DNA: TGTGCCAGCAGCACCCGGGGGGGGGCAGATACGCAGTATTTT. Translation: CASSTRGGADTQYF. The chain links TRBV11-2 to TRBJ2-3; 8 bases fit TRBD2. V lost 5 bases and J lost 4; bases outside the gene matches: 5. This CDR3 has 14 amino acids. Germline CDR1 and CDR2: SGHAT and FQNNGV.

The chain combines TRBV6-1 with TRBJ2-5; TRBD2 agrees at 8 bases. This CDR3 has 13 amino acids. Germline CDR1 MNHNS, CDR2 SASEGT. V lost 7 bases and J lost 4; bases outside the gene matches: 5. The CDR3: CASKRGQVETQYF. The DNA of the CDR3 is TGTGCCAGCAAGCGGGGGCAGGTAGAGACCCAGTACTTC.

Notes on this clonotype: This may be a read error, as it is one base from a much larger clone. J is TRBJ2-3 and V is TRBV24-1; 11 bases map to TRBD2. Germline CDR1 reads KGHDR; CDR2 reads SFDVKD. V shed 5 bases, J shed 4 bases, and the junction held 4 bases outside the gene matches. The CDR3 totals 15 residues. The chain's CDR3 is CATSGVAGGPDTQYF. CDR3 DNA sequence: TGTGCCACCAGTGGTGTAGCGGGAGGGCCAGATACGCAGTATTTT.

V is TRBV4-3 and J is TRBJ2-7; 12 bases fit TRBD2. Germline CDR1 is LGHNA and CDR2 is YSLEER. J gave up 4 bases and V 4 bases, and 8 bases lay outside the gene matches. CDR3 length: 16 amino acids. DNA of the CDR3: TGCGCCAGCAGCCGCCGACTAGCGGGAGATCTTTACGAGCAGTACTTC. Translating gives CASSRRLAGDLYEQYF.

CDR3 nucleotide sequence: TGTGCCAGCAGCTTAGATCGGTCAGCTTACGAGCAGTACTTC. As protein: CASSLDRSAYEQYF. The chain carries TRBV11-2 and TRBJ2-7, with unresolved D. The CDR3 spans 14 residues. Trimming pared 0 bases from V and 4 bases from J, leaving 10 bases between. Germline lookup yields CDR1 SGHAT and CDR2 FQNNGV.

In regard to this clonotype: This sequence may be a read error, since a much larger clone differs from it by one base. The V and J genes are TRBV6-1 and TRBJ1-1, with D perhaps TRBD1 (6 bases). This CDR3 has 13 amino acids. In germline, CDR1 is MNHNS, CDR2 SASEGT. CDR3 DNA sequence: TGTGCCAGCGGTGGACAGATGAACATTGAAGCTTTCTTT. This translates into CASGGQMNIEAFF.

This clonotype was seen more than once but under ten times. In nucleotides, the CDR3 is TGTGCCAGTAGTATGAGTCTACGTGAGCAGTTCTTC. It is translated as CASSMSLREQFF. V usage is TRBV19 and J usage is TRBJ2-1; no firm D call. Trimming took off 3 bases at V and 9 bases at J, with 9 bases between the two ends. CDR3 length: 12 residues. Germline V CDR1 and CDR2: LNHDA, SQIVND (reference sequence).

This clonotype was detected ten times or more. The chain combines TRBV7-9 with TRBJ2-7; 9 nucleotides match TRBD2. Germline V CDR1 and CDR2: SEHNR, FQNEAQ (reference sequence). Trimming cost V 1 base and J 1 base; bases outside gene matches: 8. The CDR3 sequence is 17 residues long. The CDR3 DNA follows: TGTGCCAGCAGCTTAGTAGTAGCGGGAGAGAGATCCTACGAGCAGTACTTC. It translates to CASSLVVAGERSYEQYF.

With respect to this clonotype: A read error is possible here, since a much larger clone lies one base away. CDR3 sequence reads: CASTRWGNTGELSF. In nucleotides, the CDR3 is TGTGCCAGCACCCGGTGGGGGAACACCGGGGAGCTGTCTTTT. The chain couples TRBV12-3 or TRBV12-4 to TRBJ2-2; D possibly matches TRBD1 or TRBD2 (5 bases each). The CDR3 is 14 amino acids.

Note on this clonotype: This may be a read error, as it is one base from a much larger clone. Written as DNA, the CDR3 is TGTGCCAGCAGCACTGAGAGTTTGTTCCCTGAAGCTTTCTTT. The encoded protein is CASSTESLFPEAFF. The chain recombines TRBV6-1 with TRBJ1-1; D remains ambiguous. This CDR3 has 14 amino acids. The germline V gene has CDR1 MNHNS and CDR2 SASEGT. Between the trimmed V and J ends, which lost 6 bases and 6 bases, there was a span of 17 bases.

V usage is TRBV19 and J usage is TRBJ2-6; D perhaps matches TRBD1 (6 bases). The germline gives CDR1 LNHDA, CDR2 SQIVND (reference sequence). V shed 5 bases and J shed 2 bases, with 16 bases lying between them. CDR3 length equals 17 residues. Here the CDR3 DNA reads TGTGCCAGTAGTCCGCAGGGGCTGGGTCCTGGGGCCAACGTCCTGACTTTC. It yields the protein CASSPQGLGPGANVLTF.

This clonotype was seen ten or more times. This chain links TRBV7-9 with TRBJ1-1; 8 nucleotides line up with TRBD1. J gave up 4 bases and V 5 bases, and 6 bases lay outside the gene matches. The CDR3 is 14 amino acids. The germline CDR1 and CDR2 sequences are SEHNR and FQNEAQ (reference sequence). CDR3 amino acids: CASSLTGEGTEAFF. In DNA form, the CDR3 reads TGTGCCAGCAGCCTGACAGGGGAGGGCACTGAAGCTTTCTTT. Filled out from reference TRBV7-9 and TRBJ1-1, the complete variable domain reads DTGVSQNPRHKITKRGQNVTFRCDPISEHNRLYWYRQTLGQGPEFLTYFQNEAQLEKSRLLSDRFSAERPKGSFSTLEIQRTEQGDSAMYLCASSLTGEGTEAFFGQGTRLTVV.

The chain employs TRBV29-1 and TRBJ2-3; TRBD1 aligns across 9 bases. CDR1 is SQVTM and CDR2 is ANQGSEA in the germline V gene. V shed 6 bases and J 2 bases; nucleotides not matched to a gene: 9. This CDR3 region has 15 residues. The CDR3 is CSVTRQGENTDTQYF. DNA for the CDR3: TGCAGCGTGACTAGACAGGGGGAAAACACAGATACGCAGTATTTT.